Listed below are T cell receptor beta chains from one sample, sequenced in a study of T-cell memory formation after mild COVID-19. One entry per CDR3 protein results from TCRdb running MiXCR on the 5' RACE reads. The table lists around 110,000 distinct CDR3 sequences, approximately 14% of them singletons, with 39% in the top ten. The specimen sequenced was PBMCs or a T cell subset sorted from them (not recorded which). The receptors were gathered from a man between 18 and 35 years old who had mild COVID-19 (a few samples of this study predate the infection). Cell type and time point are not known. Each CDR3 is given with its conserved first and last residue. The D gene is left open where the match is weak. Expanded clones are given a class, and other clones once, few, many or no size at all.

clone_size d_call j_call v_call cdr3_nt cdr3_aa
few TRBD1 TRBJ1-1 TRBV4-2 TGTGCCAGCAACCAGGGGGCAGAACTGAACACTGAAGCTTTCTTT CASNQGAELNTEAFF
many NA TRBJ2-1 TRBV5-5 TGTGCCAGCAGCTTGGGACACTACAATGAGCAGTTCTTC CASSLGHYNEQFF
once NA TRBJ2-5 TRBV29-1 TGCAGCGTTGAAGAGGCACTAGCCGGGGAGACCCAGTACTTC CSVEEALAGETQYF
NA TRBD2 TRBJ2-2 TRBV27 TGTGCCAGCAGTTTACGTTTTAGCGGGGGACGGAACACCGGGGAGCTGTTTTTT CASSLRFSGGRNTGELFF
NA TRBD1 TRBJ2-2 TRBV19 TGTGCCAGTAGTTGGGCATCGGGACAGGGCTACACCGGGGAGCTGTTTTTT CASSWASGQGYTGELFF
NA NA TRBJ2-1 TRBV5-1 TGCGCCAGCAGCTTGGGCGAGGACTACAATGAGCAGTTCTTC CASSLGEDYNEQFF
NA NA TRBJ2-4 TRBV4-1 TGCGCCAGCAGCCCTATGACGACAGAAAACAAAAACATTCAGTACTTC CASSPMTTENKNIQYF
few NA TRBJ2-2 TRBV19 TGTGCCACCAACAGGGCCGGGGAGCTGTTTTTT CATNRAGELFF
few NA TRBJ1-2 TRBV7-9 TGTGCCAGCAGCTACCCGGGGGGCCATGGCTACACCTTC CASSYPGGHGYTF
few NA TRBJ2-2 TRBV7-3 TGTGCCAGCACCAATACCGGGGAGCTGTTTTTT CASTNTGELFF
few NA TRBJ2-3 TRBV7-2 TGTGCCAGCAGTGGACCGTTTAGCACAGATACGCAGTATTTT CASSGPFSTDTQYF
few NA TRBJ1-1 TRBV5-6 TGTGCCAGCAGCTTTAGGAGGGCTGAAGCTTTCTTT CASSFRRAEAFF
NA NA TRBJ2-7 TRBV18 TGTGCCAGCTCACTAACAGCGACCTACGAGCAGTACTTC CASSLTATYEQYF
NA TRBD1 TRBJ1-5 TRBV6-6 TGTGCCAGCAGGTGGGACAGGGGGTCGGGTCAGCCCCAGCATTTT CASRWDRGSGQPQHF
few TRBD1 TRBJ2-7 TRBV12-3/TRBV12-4 TGTGCCAGCAGTATGGGACAGGCTTACGAGCAGTACTTC CASSMGQAYEQYF
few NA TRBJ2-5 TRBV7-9 TGTGCCACCCAACGGGATCAAGAGACCCAGTACTTC CATQRDQETQYF
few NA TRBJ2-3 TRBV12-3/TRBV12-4 TGTGCCAGTTGGGACCCAAGCACAGATACGCAGTATTTT CASWDPSTDTQYF
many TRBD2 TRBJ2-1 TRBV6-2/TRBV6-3 TGTGCCAGCAGTTACTTAGCGGGGTACAATGAGCAGTTCTTC CASSYLAGYNEQFF